This TCR beta chain was found in a study of human thymus T cells (dated by TCRdb to 2020 to 2022). Background on the whole study: The study described the TCR alpha and beta repertoires in under 10 infant thymus samples and four matching peripheral blood samples. The infant donors were about 7 to 244 days old, and the cohort included roughly six males and two females. Overall study results and their limits: The related research reported highly overlapping thymic TCR repertoires among unrelated individuals. Thymus samples yielded on average roughly 800,000 unique TCRB clonotypes, compared with roughly 92,000 from blood samples. Both the thymic and the peripheral blood repertoires appeared to show biased V and J gene segment usage.

TCRB and TCRAD loci were amplified from a standardized quantity of quality-controlled genomic DNA using the immunoSEQ multiplex PCR assay. The amplicons covered the V(D)J region and were long enough to include the CDR3 and to identify the V and J genes. Through the commercial immunoSEQ service, the amplicons were sequenced on an Illumina platform. Per the source publication's procedure: Primer bias and sequencing errors were corrected as previously described, and TCRAD and TCRB definitions were based on the IMGT database. Repertoires were analysed with immunoSEQ Analyzer 3.0 and VDJTools, covering basic statistics, V/J segment usage, diversity estimates, rarefaction and pairwise overlap. Diversity was estimated with Chao1, ChaoE, Efron-Thisted, Shannon and inverse Simpson indices, and also on datasets down-sampled to the smallest sample. For repertoire overlap, CDR3 nucleotide sequence, V gene and J gene had to match strictly, and clustering was done by Jaccard-based multidimensional scaling. TCRdb mirrors the immuneACCESS table, restricted to in-frame sequences. Some clones are absent from its copies; in checked studies, under half trace to an unresolved V gene, and the reason for the others is unknown. V and J calls and clone size follow that table, whereas D and trimming were derived from the DNA. Within this sample are fewer than 90,000 clones, with roughly 96% of them counted one time only. The biggest ten clones account for 0.031% of the sample.

In regard to this clone: Its target antigen remains unknown. Qualities for individual bases were not recorded, and no much larger clone is one base off.

Thymus tissue was collected as surgical resects that were removed during corrective cardiac surgery. Donors were immunologically healthy infants undergoing open corrective cardiac surgery for congenital heart defects in Finland. Thymocytes were freed from the tissue by mechanical means and kept at -70 degrees C as pellets of roughly 9-33 million cells. A QIAsymphony instrument was used to extract genomic DNA from frozen cell pellets. This receptor was obtained from a boy in the first two years of life with a congenital heart defect but otherwise immunologically healthy. Sequenced input: thymus tissue.

DNA sequence: TGTGCCAGCAGCTTTTGCGGGGCGGGAGAGACCCAGTACTTC. Its protein reads: CASSFCGAGETQYF. Recombination joined TRBV5-6 with TRBJ2-5; tentative D gene TRBD2, with 6 bases matching. Via the germline V gene, CDR1 is SGHDT and CDR2 YYEEEE. V drops 2 bases and J drops 4 bases, leaving 12 bases in between. From the cysteine up to the phenylalanine, the CDR3 has a length of 14 residues. Only CDR3 DNA remains: 42 bases, in frame from the first base. Where the CDR3 stops, the reference TRBV5-6 and TRBJ2-5 genes take over; the full variable domain is DAGVTQSPTHLIKTRGQQVTLRCSPKSGHDTVSWYQQALGQGPQFIFQYYEEEERQRGNFPDRFSGHQFPNYSSELNVNALLLGDSALYLCASSFCGAGETQYFGPGTRLLVL.